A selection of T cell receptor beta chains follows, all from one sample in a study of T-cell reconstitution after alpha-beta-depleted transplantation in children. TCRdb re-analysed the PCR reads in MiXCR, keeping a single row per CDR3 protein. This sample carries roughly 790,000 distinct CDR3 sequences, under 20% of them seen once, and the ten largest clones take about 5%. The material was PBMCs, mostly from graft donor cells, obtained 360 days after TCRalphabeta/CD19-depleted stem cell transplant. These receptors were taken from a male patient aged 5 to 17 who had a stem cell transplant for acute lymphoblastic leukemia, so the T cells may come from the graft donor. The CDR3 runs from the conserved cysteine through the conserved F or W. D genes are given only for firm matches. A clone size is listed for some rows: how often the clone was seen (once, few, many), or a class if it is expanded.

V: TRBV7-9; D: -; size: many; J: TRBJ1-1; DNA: TGTGCCAGCAGCTTATTCACGGAGGCAACTGAAGCTTTCTTT; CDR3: CASSLFTEATEAFF
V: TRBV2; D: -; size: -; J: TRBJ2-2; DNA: TGTGCCAGCAGTAGATTCAGGGGGGCCGGCGGGGAGCTGTTTTTT; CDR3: CASSRFRGAGGELFF
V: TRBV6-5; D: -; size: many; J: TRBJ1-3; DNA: TGTGCCAGCACCGTAGACTTTGGCTCTGGAAACACCATATATTTT; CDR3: CASTVDFGSGNTIYF
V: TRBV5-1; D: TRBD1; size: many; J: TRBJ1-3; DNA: TGCGCCAGCAGCTTTCAGGGGGCCATATATTTT; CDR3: CASSFQGAIYF
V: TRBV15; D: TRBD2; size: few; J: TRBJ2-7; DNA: TGTGCCACCAGCAGCGAAGGGACTAGCGGATACGAGCAGTACTTC; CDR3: CATSSEGTSGYEQYF
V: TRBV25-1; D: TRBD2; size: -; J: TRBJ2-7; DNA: TGTGCCAGCAGTGAGCCGGGACTAGCGGGGGCCTCCTACGAGCAGTACTTC; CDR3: CASSEPGLAGASYEQYF
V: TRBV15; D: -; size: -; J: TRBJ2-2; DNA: TGTGCCACCAGCAGAGTCACGGGAGCGGGCACCGGGGAGCTGTTTTTT; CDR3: CATSRVTGAGTGELFF
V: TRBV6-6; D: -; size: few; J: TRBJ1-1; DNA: TGTGCCAGCAGCAGTACAGGGCCTGAGGGAGCTTTCTTT; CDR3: CASSSTGPEGAFF
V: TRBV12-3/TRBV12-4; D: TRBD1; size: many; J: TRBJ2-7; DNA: TGTGCCAGCAGTTTAGGGGGACAGGGATACGAGCAGTACTTC; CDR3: CASSLGGQGYEQYF
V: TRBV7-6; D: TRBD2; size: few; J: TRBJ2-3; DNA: TGTGCCAGCAGCCGGGACTACCTCAACACAGATACGCAGTATTTT; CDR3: CASSRDYLNTDTQYF
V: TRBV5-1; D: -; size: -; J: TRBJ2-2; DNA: TGCGCCAGCAGCTACCCTCAGAACACCGGGGAGCTGTTTTTT; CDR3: CASSYPQNTGELFF
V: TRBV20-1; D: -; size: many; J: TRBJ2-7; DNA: TGCAGTGCTAGAGGCGGACTCGTCTACGAGCAGTACTTC; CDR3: CSARGGLVYEQYF
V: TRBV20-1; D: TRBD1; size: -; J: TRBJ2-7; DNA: TGCAGTGCTAGGATGAGGACAGGGGGCTCCTACGAGCAGTACTTC; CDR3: CSARMRTGGSYEQYF
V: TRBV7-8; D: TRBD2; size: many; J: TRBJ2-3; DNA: TGTGCCAGCAGTTGGGGACTAGCGGGAATTGAGAGCACAGATACGCAGTATTTT; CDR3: CASSWGLAGIESTDTQYF
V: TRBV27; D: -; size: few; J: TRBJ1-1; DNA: TGTGCCAGCAGTTTTAATACAGGGTTGTACACTGAAGCTTTCTTT; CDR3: CASSFNTGLYTEAFF
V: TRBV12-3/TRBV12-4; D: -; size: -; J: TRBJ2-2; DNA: TGTGCCAGCAGTTTTGCGAGTTCCTTCACCGGGGAGCTGTTTTTT; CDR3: CASSFASSFTGELFF
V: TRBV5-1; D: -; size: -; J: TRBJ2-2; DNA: TGCGCCAGCAGCTTCGAGGGGAAGTCCGGGGAGCTGTTTTTT; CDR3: CASSFEGKSGELFF
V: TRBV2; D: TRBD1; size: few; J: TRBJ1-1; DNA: TGTGCCAGCAGGGCCGACAGGGTAACTGAAGCTTTCTTT; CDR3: CASRADRVTEAFF
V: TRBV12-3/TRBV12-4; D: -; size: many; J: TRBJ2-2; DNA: TGTGCCAGCAGTTTATGGCGGACTTACACCGGGGAGCTGTTTTTT; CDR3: CASSLWRTYTGELFF
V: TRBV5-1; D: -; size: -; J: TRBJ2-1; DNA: TGCGCCAGCAGCTTTGGGCGGCCCAGCTCCTACAATGAGCAGTTCTTC; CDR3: CASSFGRPSSYNEQFF
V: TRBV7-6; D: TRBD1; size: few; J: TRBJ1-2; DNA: TGTGCCAGCAGCCCCGGACAGGGCCATACTGGCTACACCTTC; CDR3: CASSPGQGHTGYTF
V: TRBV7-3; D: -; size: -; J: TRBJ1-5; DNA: TGTGCCAGCAGCTTAGACCCGTATCAGCCCCAGCATTTT; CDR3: CASSLDPYQPQHF
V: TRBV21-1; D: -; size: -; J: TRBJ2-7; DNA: TGTGCCAGCAGCACCCCGACACCAGAATACGAGCAGTACTTC; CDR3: CASSTPTPEYEQYF
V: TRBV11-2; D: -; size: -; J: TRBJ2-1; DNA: TGTGCCAGCAGACCCATAAAAAAGCGGGACATTACGATTACGCACAATGAGCAGTTCTTC; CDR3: CASRPIKKRDITITHNEQFF
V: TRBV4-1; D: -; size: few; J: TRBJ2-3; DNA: TGCGCCAGCAGCCAAGAATTGGCGGCCCGGACAGATACGCAGTATTTT; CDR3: CASSQELAARTDTQYF
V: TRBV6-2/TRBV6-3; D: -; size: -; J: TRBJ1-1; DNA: TGTGCCAGCAGTTACTCCTTCACTGAAGCTTTCTTT; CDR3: CASSYSFTEAFF